This T cell receptor beta chain was found in a study of cytomegalovirus exposure and HLA in healthy donors. PCR was performed using 60 Vbeta and 13 Jbeta primers. The method was immunoSEQ multiplex PCR; TCRdb's version includes in-frame clones alone and lacks a portion of them. The repertoire has 200,000 to 250,000 clones, 60% to 80% of them found once; the top ten carry 1.8%. Study conclusions and caveats: A later analysis found common viral pathogens apparently linked to several of the most significant clusters.

The CDR3 length is 15 residues. V gave up 3 bases and J gave up 0 bases; unmatched junction bases: 3. The germline V gene encodes CDR1 SGHVS and CDR2 FQNEAQ. To note about this clone: Its antigen is not known.

This TCR was recovered from a woman aged 25 to 39 in good health and CMV-seronegative. The chain is built from TRBV7-8 and TRBJ2-7, with 9 positions matching TRBD2. Sample: PBMCs. DNA of the CDR3: TGTGCCAGCAGCTTTTTTAGCGGGAGCTCCTACGAGCAGTACTTC. Translating gives CASSFFSGSSYEQYF.